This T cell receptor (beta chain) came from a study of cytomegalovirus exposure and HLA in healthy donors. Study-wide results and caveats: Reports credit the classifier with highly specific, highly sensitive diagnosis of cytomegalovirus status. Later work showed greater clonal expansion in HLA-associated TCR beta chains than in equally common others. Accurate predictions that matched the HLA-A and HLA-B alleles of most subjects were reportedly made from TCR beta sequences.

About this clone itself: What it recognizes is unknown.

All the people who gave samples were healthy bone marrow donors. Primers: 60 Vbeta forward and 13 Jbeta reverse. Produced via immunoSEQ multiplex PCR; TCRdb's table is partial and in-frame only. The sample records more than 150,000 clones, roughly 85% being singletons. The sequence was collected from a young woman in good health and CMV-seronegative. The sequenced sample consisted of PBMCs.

The CDR3 loop is CASKPGQGLQPQHF. CDR3 nucleotide sequence: TGCGCCAGCAAGCCCGGACAGGGACTTCAGCCCCAGCATTTT. The J gene is TRBJ1-5, the V gene TRBV23-1, with 8 positions matching TRBD1. TRBV23-1 is classed as an ORF, of uncertain function. Trimming removed 7 bases from V and 6 bases from J; junction bases left unmatched: 8. The CDR3 contains 14 residues.